A single sample is the source of the 5 T cell receptor beta chains below, sequenced in a study of cytomegalovirus exposure and HLA in healthy donors. Researchers ran the PCR with 60 Vbeta and 13 Jbeta primers. The repertoire was sequenced with immunoSEQ multiplex PCR; TCRdb's copy has only in-frame clones and lacks some. The sample records more than 120,000 clones, 70% to 85% being singletons. Sequenced material: PBMCs. The receptors derive from a male donor in good health and CMV-seronegative.

The chain links TRBV27 to TRBJ2-7, with 8 bases that match TRBD2. Germline loops: CDR1 MNHEY, CDR2 SMNVEV (reference sequence). CDR3 length: 15 residues. V lost 3 bases to trimming and J lost 2 bases; unmatched junction nucleotides: 6. This CDR3 reads CASSFGVAGTYEQYF. For the CDR3, the DNA is TGTGCCAGCAGTTTTGGGGTAGCGGGAACCTACGAGCAGTACTTC.

The chain's CDR3 is CASSFGGVETQYF. The CDR3, as DNA: TGCGCCAGCAGCTTTGGGGGCGTGGAGACCCAGTACTTC. J is TRBJ2-5 and V is TRBV5-1, with D possibly matching TRBD1 (6 bases). In germline, CDR1 is SGHRS, CDR2 YFSETQ. V was trimmed by 2 bases and J by 5 bases, leaving 10 bases between them. The CDR3 has 13 residues.

Here the CDR3 DNA reads TGTGCCAGCAGCTTGGGGGACAGGGGGCTCGGAGAAAAACTGTTTTTT. Translated, it gives CASSLGDRGLGEKLFF. This rearrangement joins TRBV5-8 to TRBJ1-4, with 12 bases identical to TRBD1. J gave up 8 bases and V 0 bases, and 5 bases lay outside the gene matches. Germline loops: CDR1 SGHTS, CDR2 YDEGEE. The CDR3 runs 16 residues. Supplemented by reference TRBV5-8 and TRBJ1-4, the full variable domain reads EAGVTQSPTHLIKTRGQQATLRCSPISGHTSVYWYQQALGLGLQFLLWYDEGEERNRGNFPPRFSGRQFPNYSSELNVNALELEDSALYLCASSLGDRGLGEKLFFGSGTQLSVL.

This sequence joins TRBV30 and TRBJ1-4, with a possible D match to TRBD1 (5 bases). The CDR3 is 13 amino acids. Germline assignment: CDR1 GTSNPN and CDR2 SVGIG (reference sequence). With 1 base removed from V and 3 bases from J, the gap between germline ends came to 6 bases. DNA for the CDR3: TGTGCCTGGAGTGGACAGCCTAATGAAAAACTGTTTTTT. This codes for CAWSGQPNEKLFF.

In its sample, this clone was seen once. The junction does not match germline at one end; this may be a read error. The chain combines TRBV7-2 with TRBJ2-7, with TRBD1 as a possible D gene (6 bases). CDR1 is SGHTA and CDR2 is FQGNSA in the germline V gene. The CDR3 has 15 amino acids. As DNA, the CDR3 is TGTGCCAGCAGAAGAACTGGGACATCCCTTTTCGCCTTCCGCTTC. Its translation is CASRRTGTSLFAFRF.